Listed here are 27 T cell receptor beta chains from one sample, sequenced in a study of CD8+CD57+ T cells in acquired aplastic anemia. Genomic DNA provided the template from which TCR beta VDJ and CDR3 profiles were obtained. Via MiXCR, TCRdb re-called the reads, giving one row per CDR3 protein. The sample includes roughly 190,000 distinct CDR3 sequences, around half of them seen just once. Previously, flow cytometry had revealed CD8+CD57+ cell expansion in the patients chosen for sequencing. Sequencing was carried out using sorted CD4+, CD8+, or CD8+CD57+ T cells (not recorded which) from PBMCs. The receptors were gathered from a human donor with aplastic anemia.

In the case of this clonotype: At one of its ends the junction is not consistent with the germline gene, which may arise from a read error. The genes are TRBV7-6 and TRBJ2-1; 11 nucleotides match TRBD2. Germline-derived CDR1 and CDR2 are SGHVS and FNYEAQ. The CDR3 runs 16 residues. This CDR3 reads CASSLDSGRANNEQFF. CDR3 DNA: TGTGCTAGCAGCTTAGATAGCGGGAGGGCCAACAATGAGCAGTTCTTC.

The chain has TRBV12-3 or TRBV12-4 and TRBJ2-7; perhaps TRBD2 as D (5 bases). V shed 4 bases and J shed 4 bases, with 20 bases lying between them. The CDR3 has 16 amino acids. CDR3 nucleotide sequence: TGTGCCAGCAGTTCCTCGACCGGGCCCAGAGGGTACGAGCAGTACTTC. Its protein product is CASSSSTGPRGYEQYF.

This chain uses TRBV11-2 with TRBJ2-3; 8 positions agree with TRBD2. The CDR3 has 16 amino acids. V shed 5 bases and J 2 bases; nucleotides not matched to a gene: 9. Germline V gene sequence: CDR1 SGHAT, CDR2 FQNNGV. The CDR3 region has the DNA TGTGCCAGCAGCCGCGGACTAGCAGCTATCACAGATACGCAGTATTTT. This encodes CASSRGLAAITDTQYF.

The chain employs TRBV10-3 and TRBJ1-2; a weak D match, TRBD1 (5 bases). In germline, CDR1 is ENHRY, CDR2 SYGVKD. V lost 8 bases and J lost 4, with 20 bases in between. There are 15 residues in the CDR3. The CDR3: CAIVGTTLGSYGYTF. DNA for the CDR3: TGTGCCATCGTTGGGACGACTCTTGGCTCCTATGGCTACACCTTC.

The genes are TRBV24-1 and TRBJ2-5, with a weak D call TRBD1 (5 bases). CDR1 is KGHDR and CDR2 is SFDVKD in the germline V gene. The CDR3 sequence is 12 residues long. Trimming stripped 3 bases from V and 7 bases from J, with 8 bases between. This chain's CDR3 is CATSDTTGTQYF. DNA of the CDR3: TGTGCCACCAGTGATACAACAGGGACCCAGTACTTC.

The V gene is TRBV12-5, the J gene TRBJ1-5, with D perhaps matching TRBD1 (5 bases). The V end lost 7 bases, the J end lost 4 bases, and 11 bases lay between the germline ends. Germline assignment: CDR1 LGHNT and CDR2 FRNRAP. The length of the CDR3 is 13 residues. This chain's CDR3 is CASAGASNQPQHF. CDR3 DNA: TGTGCTAGTGCTGGGGCCTCTAATCAGCCCCAGCATTTT.

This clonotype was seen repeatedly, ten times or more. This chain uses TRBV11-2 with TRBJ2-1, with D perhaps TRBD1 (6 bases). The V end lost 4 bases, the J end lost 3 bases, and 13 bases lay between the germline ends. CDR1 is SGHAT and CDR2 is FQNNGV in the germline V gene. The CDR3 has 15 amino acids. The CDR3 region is CASSYGQNDYNEQFF. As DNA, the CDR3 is TGTGCCAGCAGCTATGGACAGAATGACTACAATGAGCAGTTCTTC. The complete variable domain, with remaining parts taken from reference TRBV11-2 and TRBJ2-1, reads EAGVAQSPRYKIIEKRQSVAFWCNPISGHATLYWYQQILGQGPKLLIQFQNNGVVDDSQLPKDRFSAERLKGVDSTLKIQPAKLEDSAVYLCASSYGQNDYNEQFFGPGTRLTVL.

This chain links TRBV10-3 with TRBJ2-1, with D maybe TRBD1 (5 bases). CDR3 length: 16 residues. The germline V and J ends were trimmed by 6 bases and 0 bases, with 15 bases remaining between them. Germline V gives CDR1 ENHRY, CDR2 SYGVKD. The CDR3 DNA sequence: TGTGCCATCAGAACACAACAGGCATCCTCCTACAATGAGCAGTTCTTC. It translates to CAIRTQQASSYNEQFF.

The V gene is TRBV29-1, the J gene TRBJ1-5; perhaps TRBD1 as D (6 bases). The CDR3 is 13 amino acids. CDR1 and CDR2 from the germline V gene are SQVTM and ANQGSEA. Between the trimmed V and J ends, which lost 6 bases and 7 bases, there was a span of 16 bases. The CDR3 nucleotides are TGCAGCGTCGCCGGGACAACTGACCAGCCCCAGCATTTT. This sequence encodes CSVAGTTDQPQHF.

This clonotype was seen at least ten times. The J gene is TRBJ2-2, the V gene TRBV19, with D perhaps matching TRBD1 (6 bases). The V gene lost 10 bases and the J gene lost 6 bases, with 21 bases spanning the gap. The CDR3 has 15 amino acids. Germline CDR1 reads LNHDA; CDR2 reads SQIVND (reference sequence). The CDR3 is CATMPGALYSGELFF. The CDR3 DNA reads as TGTGCCACCATGCCAGGGGCATTGTATTCCGGGGAGCTGTTTTTT.

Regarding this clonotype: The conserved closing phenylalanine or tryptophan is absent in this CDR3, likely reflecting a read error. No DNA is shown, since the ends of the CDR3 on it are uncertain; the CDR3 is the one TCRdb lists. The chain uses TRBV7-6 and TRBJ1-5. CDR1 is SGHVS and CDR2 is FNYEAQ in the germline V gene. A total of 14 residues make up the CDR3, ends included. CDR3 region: CASSLAVGIQPQHS.

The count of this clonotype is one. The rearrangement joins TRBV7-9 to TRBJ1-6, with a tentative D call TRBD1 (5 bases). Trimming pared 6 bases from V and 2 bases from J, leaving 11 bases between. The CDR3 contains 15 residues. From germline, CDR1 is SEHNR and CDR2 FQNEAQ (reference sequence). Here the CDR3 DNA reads TGTGCCAGCAGTCTTGGGGGTACCTATAATTCACCCCTCCACTTT. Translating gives CASSLGGTYNSPLHF.

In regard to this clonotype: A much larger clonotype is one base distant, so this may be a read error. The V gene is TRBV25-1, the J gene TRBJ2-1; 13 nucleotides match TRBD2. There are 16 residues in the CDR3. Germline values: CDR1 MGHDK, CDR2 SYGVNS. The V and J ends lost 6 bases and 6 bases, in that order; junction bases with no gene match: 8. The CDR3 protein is CASSSPGLAGANEQFF. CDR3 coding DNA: TGTGCCAGCAGCTCCCCCGGACTAGCGGGGGCCAATGAGCAGTTCTTC. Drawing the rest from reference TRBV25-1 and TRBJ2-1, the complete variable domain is EADIYQTPRYLVIGTGKKITLECSQTMGHDKMYWYQQDPGMELHLIHYSYGVNSTEKGDLSSESTVSRIRTEHFPLTLESARPSHTSQYLCASSSPGLAGANEQFFGPGTRLTVL.

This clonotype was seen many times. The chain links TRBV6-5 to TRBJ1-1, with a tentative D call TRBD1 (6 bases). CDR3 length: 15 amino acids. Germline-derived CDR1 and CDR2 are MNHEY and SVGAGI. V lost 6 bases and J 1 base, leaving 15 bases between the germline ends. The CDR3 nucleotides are TGTGCCAGCAGAGCCAGGGGCCGAAAGAACACTGAAGCTTTCTTT. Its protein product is CASRARGRKNTEAFF.

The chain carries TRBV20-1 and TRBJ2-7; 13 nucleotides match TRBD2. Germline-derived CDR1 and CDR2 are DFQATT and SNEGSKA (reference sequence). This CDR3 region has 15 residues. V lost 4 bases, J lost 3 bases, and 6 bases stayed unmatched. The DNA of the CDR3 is TGCAGTGCTACAAGGGGACTAGCGGGAAACTACGAGCAGTACTTC. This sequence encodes CSATRGLAGNYEQYF.

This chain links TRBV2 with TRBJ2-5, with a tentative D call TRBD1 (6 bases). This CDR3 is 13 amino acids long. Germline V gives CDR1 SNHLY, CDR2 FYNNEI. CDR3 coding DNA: TGTGCTAATTATCGGGACACCGCGGGGACCCAGTACTTC. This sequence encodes CANYRDTAGTQYF.

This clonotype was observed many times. The CDR3 loop reads CASSFGQLFYEQYF. CDR3 DNA sequence: TGTGCCAGCAGCTTTGGGCAGCTTTTCTACGAGCAGTACTTC. The chain recombines TRBV11-2 with TRBJ2-7; D is ambiguous. The CDR3 is made up of 14 amino acids. Germline CDR1 SGHAT, CDR2 FQNNGV. Trimming pared 3 bases from V and 3 bases from J, leaving 12 bases between.

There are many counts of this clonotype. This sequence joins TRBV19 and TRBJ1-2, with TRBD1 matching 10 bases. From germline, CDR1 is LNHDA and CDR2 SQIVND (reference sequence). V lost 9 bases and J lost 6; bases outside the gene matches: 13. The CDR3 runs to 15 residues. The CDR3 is CASSTTGTGVNGYTF. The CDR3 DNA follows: TGTGCCAGCTCAACCACCGGGACAGGGGTTAATGGCTACACCTTC.

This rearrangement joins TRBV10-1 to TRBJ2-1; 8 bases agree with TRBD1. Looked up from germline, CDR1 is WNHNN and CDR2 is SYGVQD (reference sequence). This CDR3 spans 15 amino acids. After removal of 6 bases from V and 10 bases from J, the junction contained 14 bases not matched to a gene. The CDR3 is CASSEDRGGFNEQFF. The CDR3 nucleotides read TGCGCCAGCAGCGAAGACAGGGGAGGCTTCAACGAGCAGTTCTTC.

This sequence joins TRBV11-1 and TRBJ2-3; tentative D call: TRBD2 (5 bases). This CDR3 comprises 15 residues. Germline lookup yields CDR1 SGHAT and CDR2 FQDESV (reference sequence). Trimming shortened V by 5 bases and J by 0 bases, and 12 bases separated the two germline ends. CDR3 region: CASSLLETSTDTQYF. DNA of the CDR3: TGTGCCAGCAGCCTACTAGAGACTAGCACAGATACGCAGTATTTT.

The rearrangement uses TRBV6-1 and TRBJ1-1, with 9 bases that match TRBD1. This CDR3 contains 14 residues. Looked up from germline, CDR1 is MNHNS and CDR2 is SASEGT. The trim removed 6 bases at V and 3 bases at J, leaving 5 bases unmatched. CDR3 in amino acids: CASSRRQGDTEAFF. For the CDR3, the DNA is TGTGCCAGCAGCCGGCGACAGGGGGACACTGAAGCTTTCTTT.

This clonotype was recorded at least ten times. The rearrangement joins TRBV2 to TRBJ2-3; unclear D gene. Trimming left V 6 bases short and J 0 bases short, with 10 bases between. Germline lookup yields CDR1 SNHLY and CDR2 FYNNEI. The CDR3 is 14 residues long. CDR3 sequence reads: CASSQTLSTDTQYF. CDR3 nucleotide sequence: TGTGCCAGCAGCCAGACCCTCAGCACAGATACGCAGTATTTT. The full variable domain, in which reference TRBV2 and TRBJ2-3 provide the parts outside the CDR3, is EPEVTQTPSHQVTQMGQEVILRCVPISNHLYFYWYRQILGQKVEFLVSFYNNEISEKSEIFDDQFSVERPDGSNFTLKIRSTKLEDSAMYFCASSQTLSTDTQYFGPGTRLTVL.

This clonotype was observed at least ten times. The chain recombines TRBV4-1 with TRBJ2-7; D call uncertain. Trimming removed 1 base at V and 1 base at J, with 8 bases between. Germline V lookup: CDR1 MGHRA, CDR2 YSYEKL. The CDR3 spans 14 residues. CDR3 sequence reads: CASSQVPLSYEQYF. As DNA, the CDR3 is TGCGCCAGCAGCCAAGTCCCCCTATCCTACGAGCAGTACTTC.

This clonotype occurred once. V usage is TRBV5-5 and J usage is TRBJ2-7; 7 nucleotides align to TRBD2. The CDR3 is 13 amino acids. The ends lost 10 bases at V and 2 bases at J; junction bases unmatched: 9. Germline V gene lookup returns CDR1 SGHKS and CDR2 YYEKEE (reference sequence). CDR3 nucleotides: TGTGCCTGGGGGGGGATTCTTACCTACGAGCAGTACTTC. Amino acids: CAWGGILTYEQYF.

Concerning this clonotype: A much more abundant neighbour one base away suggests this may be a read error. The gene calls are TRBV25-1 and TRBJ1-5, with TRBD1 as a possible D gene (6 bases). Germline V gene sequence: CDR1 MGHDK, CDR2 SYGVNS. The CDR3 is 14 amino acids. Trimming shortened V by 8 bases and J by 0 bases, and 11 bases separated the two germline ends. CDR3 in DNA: TGTGCCAGCTCGGGGGCCTGTAGCAATCAGCCCCAGCATTTT. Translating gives CASSGACSNQPQHF.

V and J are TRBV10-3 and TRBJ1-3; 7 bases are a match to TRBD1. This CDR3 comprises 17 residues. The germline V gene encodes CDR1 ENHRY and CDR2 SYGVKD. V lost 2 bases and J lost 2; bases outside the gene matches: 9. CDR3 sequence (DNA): TGTGCCATCAGTGAGGAGGAGACAGGGTGGCCTGGAAACACCATATATTTT. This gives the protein CAISEEETGWPGNTIYF.

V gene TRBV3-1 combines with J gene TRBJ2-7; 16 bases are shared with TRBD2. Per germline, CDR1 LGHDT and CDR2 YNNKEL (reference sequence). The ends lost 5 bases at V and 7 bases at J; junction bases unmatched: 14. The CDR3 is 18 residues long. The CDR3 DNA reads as TGTGCCAGCAGCGGCGGGACTAGCGGGAGGGGGCCCTACAATGAGCAGTACTTC. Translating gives CASSGGTSGRGPYNEQYF.